This T cell receptor (beta chain) stems from a study of blood T cell repertoires in COVID-19. Study-level information: T cells, B-cell-depleted T cells, or PBMCs provided the cDNA or gDNA that served as material.

Enrolled through a virtual design, the participants were between about 18 and 100 years of age and came from 24 US areas. Participant-given clinical history determined each cohort assignment. V lost 4 bases to trimming and J lost 3 bases; unmatched junction nucleotides: 5. CDR3 length: 15 amino acids. Germline CDR1 and CDR2: SGHNT and YYREEE (reference sequence). Original methodology: By means of reference gene primer amplification, nucleated cell counts were estimated. Assay: immunoSEQ multiplex PCR; the TCRdb copy retains only in-frame clones and omits some. The DNA was the basis for D and trimming; V, J and clone size are from that table. The sample yields under 200,000 clones, roughly 82% seen once.

What was sequenced was PBMCs or T cells enriched from blood (not recorded which). This clonotype was obtained from a man aged 35 to 55 with acute COVID-19. The chain combines TRBV5-4 with TRBJ1-3, with 9 positions matching TRBD1. CDR3 in DNA: TGTGCCAGCAGCCATGGACAGGGGTATGGAAACACCATATATTTT. Amino acids: CASSHGQGYGNTIYF.